Below, 9 T cell receptor beta chains from the same sample are listed, as sequenced in a study of circulating CD8 cells and anti-PD-1 response in melanoma. The QIAseq Immune Repertoire TCR panel built the libraries from around 15 ng of total RNA. TCRdb re-analysed the reads in MiXCR, keeping a single row per CDR3 protein. The repertoire consists of more than 300 distinct CDR3 sequences, with about 10% occurring once and the leading ten covering 64%. Live CD3+CD8+TCRalphabeta+ cells were sorted into four subsets by PD-1 and/or TIGIT. The input for sequencing was CD8+ T cells from PBMCs, taken at baseline or after one month of anti-PD-1 therapy (not recorded which). Source of these receptors: a human donor with melanoma.

CDR3 loop: CASSETQGYEQYF. The CDR3 DNA reads TGTGCCAGCAGCGAAACACAGGGCTACGAGCAGTACTTC. V is TRBV7-7 and J is TRBJ2-7, with a tentative D call TRBD1 (6 bases). The germline V gene encodes CDR1 SSHAT and CDR2 FNYEAQ (reference sequence). This CDR3 region has 13 residues. V lost 5 bases and J lost 3, with 11 bases in between.

V and J are TRBV28 and TRBJ2-7; no firm D call. This CDR3 contains 13 residues. The V gene lost 7 bases and the J gene lost 6 bases, with 16 bases spanning the gap. The germline CDR1 and CDR2 sequences are MDHEN and SYDVKM. CDR3 DNA: TGTGCCAGCACAACGCCAGCGTCTGGCGAGCAGTACTTC. This encodes CASTTPASGEQYF.

In its sample, this clonotype is large. This chain links TRBV4-2 with TRBJ2-3; 9 positions agree with TRBD2. The CDR3 sequence is 18 residues long. Germline CDR1 and CDR2: LGHNA and YNFKEQ. V shed 0 bases and J 4 bases; nucleotides not matched to a gene: 11. The DNA for the CDR3 is TGTGCCAGCAGCCAAGATGTTCTCGCGGGGGGGCGAGCAGATACGCAGTATTTT. Its protein product is CASSQDVLAGGRADTQYF.

The V call is TRBV28, the J call TRBJ1-1; D is uncertain. This CDR3 contains 14 residues. Germline V lookup: CDR1 MDHEN, CDR2 SYDVKM. Trimming pared 1 base from V and 5 bases from J, leaving 11 bases between. The CDR3 loop reads CASSLFPFGTEAFF. The CDR3 region has the DNA TGTGCCAGCAGTTTATTCCCCTTTGGGACTGAAGCTTTCTTT.

In this sample, this clonotype is large. J is TRBJ2-3 and V is TRBV11-2, with 13 bases aligning to TRBD2. This CDR3 region has 17 residues. CDR1 is SGHAT, CDR2 FQNNGV, per germline. Germline trimming cut 4 bases from V and 1 base from J; bases unmatched to any gene: 5. The CDR3 coding sequence is TGTGCCAGCAGCTCCGGACTAGCGGGGGCCGGCACAGATACGCAGTATTTT. Translated: CASSSGLAGAGTDTQYF. Variable domain in full (rest from reference TRBV11-2 and TRBJ2-3): EAGVAQSPRYKIIEKRQSVAFWCNPISGHATLYWYQQILGQGPKLLIQFQNNGVVDDSQLPKDRFSAERLKGVDSTLKIQPAKLEDSAVYLCASSSGLAGAGTDTQYFGPGTRLTVL.

As for this clonotype: One end of the junction varies from germline; a read error may be responsible. The gene calls are TRBV5-4 and TRBJ1-2; D gene ambiguous. Germline V gene data show CDR1 as SGHNT and CDR2 as YYREEE (reference sequence). The CDR3 spans 16 residues. CDR3 sequence reads: CASSLGNLVGNYGYTF. The CDR3 DNA reads TGTGCTAGCAGCTTGGGCAATCTGGTCGGTAACTATGGCTACACCTTC.

By its share, this clonotype is large. The V gene is TRBV29-1, the J gene TRBJ2-4; D not certain. The ends were cut back, 7 bases at V and 7 bases at J, with 11 bases in the middle. The CDR3 is made up of 11 amino acids. CDR1 SQVTM and CDR2 ANQGSEA come from the germline V gene. The CDR3 sequence is CSGRVFNIQYF. CDR3 DNA sequence: TGCAGCGGTAGGGTTTTTAACATTCAGTACTTC.

The chain links TRBV19 to TRBJ1-1; no firm D call. Germline assignment: CDR1 LNHDA and CDR2 SQIVND (reference sequence). The V gene lost 6 bases and the J gene lost 1 base, with 9 bases spanning the gap. This CDR3 contains 13 residues. This CDR3 is CASSLTGNTEAFF. CDR3 nucleotides: TGTGCCAGTAGCCTAACCGGGAACACTGAAGCTTTCTTT. The whole variable domain, filled in from reference TRBV19 and TRBJ1-1, reads DGGITQSPKYLFRKEGQNVTLSCEQNLNHDAMYWYRQDPGQGLRLIYYSQIVNDFQKGDIAEGYSVSREKKESFPLTVTSAQKNPTAFYLCASSLTGNTEAFFGQGTRLTVV.

V is TRBV14 and J is TRBJ2-2; unclear D gene. The CDR3 loop spans 12 amino acids. Germline assignment: CDR1 SGHDN and CDR2 FVKESK. The V and J ends lost 4 bases and 5 bases respectively, with 5 bases between them. DNA for the CDR3: TGTGCCAGCAGCCTAGAGACCGGGGAGCTGTTTTTT. It is translated as CASSLETGELFF.